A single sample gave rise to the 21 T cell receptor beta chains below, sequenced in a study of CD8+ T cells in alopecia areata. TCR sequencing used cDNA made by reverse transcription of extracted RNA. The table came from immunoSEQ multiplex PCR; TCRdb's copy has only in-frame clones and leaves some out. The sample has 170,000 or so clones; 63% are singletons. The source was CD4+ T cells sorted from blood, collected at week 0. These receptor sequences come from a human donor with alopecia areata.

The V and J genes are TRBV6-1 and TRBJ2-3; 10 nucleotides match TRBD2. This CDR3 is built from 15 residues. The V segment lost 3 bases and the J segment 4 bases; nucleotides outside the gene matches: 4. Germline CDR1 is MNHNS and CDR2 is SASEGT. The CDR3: CASSETSGGADTQYF. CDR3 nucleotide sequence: TGTGCCAGCAGTGAGACAAGCGGGGGGGCAGATACGCAGTATTTT.

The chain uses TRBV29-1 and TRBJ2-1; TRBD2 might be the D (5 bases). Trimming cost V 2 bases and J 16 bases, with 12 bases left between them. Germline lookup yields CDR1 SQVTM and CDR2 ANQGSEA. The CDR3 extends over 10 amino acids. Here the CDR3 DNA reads TGCAGCGTTGAAAGGGAGCAAGTTTTCTTC. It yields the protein CSVEREQVFF.

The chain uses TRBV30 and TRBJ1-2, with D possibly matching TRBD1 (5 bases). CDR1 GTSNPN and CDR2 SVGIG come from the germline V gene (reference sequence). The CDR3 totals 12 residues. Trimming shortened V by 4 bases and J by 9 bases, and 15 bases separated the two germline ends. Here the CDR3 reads CAWTGFGGSYTF. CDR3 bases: TGTGCCTGGACAGGGTTCGGGGGGAGCTACACCTTC. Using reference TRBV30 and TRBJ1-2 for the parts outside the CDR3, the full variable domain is SQTIHQWPATLVQPVGSPLSLECTVEGTSNPNLYWYRQAAGRGLQLLFYSVGIGQISSEVPQNLSASRPQDRQFILSSKKLLLSDSGFYLCAWTGFGGSYTFGSGTRLTVV.

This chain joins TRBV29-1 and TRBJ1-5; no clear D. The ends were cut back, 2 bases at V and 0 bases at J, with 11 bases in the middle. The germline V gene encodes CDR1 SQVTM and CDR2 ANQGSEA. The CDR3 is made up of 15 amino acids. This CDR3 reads CSVEWSRYSNQPQHF. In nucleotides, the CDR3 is TGCAGCGTTGAATGGAGCCGATATAGCAATCAGCCCCAGCATTTT.

CDR3: CSVVGGGSADTQYF. CDR3 DNA: TGCAGCGTTGTGGGCGGGGGTTCAGCAGATACGCAGTATTTT. The rearrangement joins TRBV29-1 to TRBJ2-3, with 7 bases aligning to TRBD2. This CDR3 spans 14 amino acids. With 4 bases clipped from V and 4 bases from J, the junction kept 8 bases outside the gene matches. Germline CDR1 is SQVTM and CDR2 is ANQGSEA.

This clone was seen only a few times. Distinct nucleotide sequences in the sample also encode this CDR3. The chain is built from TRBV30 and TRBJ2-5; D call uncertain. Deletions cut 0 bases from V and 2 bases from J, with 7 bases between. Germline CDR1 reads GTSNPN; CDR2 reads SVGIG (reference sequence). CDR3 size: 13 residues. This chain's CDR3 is CAWSVRRQETQYF. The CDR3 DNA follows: TGTGCCTGGAGTGTACGACGGCAAGAGACCCAGTACTTC.

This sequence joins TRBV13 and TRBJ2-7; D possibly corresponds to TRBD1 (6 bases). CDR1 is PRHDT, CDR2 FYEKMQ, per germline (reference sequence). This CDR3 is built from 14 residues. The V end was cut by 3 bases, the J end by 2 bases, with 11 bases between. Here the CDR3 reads CASSFTGFPYEQYF. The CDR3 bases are TGTGCCAGCAGCTTCACAGGGTTTCCCTACGAGCAGTACTTC. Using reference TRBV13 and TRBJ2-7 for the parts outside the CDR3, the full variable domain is AAGVIQSPRHLIKEKRETATLKCYPIPRHDTVYWYQQGPGQDPQFLISFYEKMQSDKGSIPDRFSAQQFSDYHSELNMSSLELGDSALYFCASSFTGFPYEQYFGPGTRLTVT.

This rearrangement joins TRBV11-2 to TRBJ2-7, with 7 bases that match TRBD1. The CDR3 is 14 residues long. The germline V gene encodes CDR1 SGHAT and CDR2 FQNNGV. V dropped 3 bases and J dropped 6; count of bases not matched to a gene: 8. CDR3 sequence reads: CASSFGTASSEQYF. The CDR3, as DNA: TGTGCCAGCAGCTTCGGGACAGCATCTAGCGAGCAGTACTTC. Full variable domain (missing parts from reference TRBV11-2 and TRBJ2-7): EAGVAQSPRYKIIEKRQSVAFWCNPISGHATLYWYQQILGQGPKLLIQFQNNGVVDDSQLPKDRFSAERLKGVDSTLKIQPAKLEDSAVYLCASSFGTASSEQYFGPGTRLTVT.

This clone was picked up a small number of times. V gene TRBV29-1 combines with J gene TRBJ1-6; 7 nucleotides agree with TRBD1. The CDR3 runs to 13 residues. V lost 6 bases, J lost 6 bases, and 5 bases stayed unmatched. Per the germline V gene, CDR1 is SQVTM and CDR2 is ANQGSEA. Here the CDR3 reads CSVRDSSNSPLHF. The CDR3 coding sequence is TGCAGCGTCCGGGACAGTAGTAATTCACCCCTCCACTTT.

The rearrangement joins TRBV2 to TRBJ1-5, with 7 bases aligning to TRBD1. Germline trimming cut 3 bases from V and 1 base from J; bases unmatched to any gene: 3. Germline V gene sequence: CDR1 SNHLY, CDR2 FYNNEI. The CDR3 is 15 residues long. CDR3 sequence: CASSDRTGSNQPQHF. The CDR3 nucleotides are TGTGCCAGCAGTGATAGGACAGGCAGCAATCAGCCCCAGCATTTT.

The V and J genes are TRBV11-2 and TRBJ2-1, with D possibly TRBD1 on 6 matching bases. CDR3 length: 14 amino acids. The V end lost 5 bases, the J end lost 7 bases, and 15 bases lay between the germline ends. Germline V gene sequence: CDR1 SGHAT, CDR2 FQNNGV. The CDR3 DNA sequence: TGTGCCAGCAGCACCGACAGGAGAGGTAATGAGCAGTTCTTC. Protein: CASSTDRRGNEQFF.

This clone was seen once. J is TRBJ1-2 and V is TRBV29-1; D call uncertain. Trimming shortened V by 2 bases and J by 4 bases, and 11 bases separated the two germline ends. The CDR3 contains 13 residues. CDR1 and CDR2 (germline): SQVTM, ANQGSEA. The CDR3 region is CSVEPRVGYGYTF. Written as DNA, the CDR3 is TGCAGCGTTGAACCAAGGGTGGGCTATGGCTACACCTTC.

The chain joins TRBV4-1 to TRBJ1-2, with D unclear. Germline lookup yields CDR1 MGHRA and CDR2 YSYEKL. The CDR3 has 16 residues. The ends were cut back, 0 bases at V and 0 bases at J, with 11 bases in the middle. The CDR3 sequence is CASSQDIDTSNYGYTF. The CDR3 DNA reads TGCGCCAGCAGCCAAGATATTGACACCTCTAACTATGGCTACACCTTC.

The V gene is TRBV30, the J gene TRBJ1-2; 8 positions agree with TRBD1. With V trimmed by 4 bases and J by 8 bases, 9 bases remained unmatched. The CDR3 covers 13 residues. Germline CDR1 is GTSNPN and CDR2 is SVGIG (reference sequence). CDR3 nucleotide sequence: TGTGCCTGGATCCGACAGGGGACTGGCGGCTACACCTTC. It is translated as CAWIRQGTGGYTF.

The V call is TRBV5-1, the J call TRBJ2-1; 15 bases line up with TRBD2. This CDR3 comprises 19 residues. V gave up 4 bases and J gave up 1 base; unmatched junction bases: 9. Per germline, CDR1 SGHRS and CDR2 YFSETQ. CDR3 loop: CASSPSGTSGGWSYNEQFF. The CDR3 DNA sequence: TGCGCCAGCAGCCCCAGCGGGACTAGCGGGGGGTGGTCCTACAATGAGCAGTTCTTC.

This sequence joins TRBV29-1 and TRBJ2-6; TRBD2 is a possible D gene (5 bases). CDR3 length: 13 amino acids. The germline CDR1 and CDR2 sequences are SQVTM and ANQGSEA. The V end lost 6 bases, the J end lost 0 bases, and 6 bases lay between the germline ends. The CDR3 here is CSVTISGANVLTF. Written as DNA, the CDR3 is TGCAGCGTGACTATCTCTGGGGCCAACGTCCTGACTTTC. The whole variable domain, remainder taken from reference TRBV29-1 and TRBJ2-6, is SAVISQKPSRDICQRGTSLTIQCQVDSQVTMMFWYRQQPGQSLTLIATANQGSEATYESGFVIDKFPISRPNLTFSTLTVSNMSPEDSSIYLCSVTISGANVLTFGAGSRLTVL.

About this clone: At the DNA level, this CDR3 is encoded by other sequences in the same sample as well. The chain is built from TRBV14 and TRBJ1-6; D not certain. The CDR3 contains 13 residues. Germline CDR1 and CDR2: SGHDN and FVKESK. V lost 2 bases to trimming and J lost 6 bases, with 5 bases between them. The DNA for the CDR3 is TGTGCCAGCAGCCAAACGGGTAATTCACCCCTCCACTTT. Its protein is CASSQTGNSPLHF.

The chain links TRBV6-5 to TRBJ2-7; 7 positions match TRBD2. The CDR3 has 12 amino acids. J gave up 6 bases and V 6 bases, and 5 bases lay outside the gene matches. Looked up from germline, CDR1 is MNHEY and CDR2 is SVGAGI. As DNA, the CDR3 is TGTGCCAGCAGCGGCCCGGGAGGCGAGCAGTACTTC. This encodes CASSGPGGEQYF.

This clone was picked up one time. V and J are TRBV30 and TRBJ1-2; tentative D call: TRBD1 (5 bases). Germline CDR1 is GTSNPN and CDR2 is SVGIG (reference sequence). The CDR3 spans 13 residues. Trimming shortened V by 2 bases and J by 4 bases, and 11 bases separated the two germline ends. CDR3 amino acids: CAWSQQGGYGYTF. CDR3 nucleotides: TGTGCCTGGAGTCAGCAGGGAGGCTATGGCTACACCTTC.

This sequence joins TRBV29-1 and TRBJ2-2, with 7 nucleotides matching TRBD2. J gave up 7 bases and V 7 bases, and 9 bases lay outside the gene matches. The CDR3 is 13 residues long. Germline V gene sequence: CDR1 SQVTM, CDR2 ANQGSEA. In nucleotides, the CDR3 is TGCAGCGCTGACACGACGGGAGGCGGGGAGCTGTTTTTT. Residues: CSADTTGGGELFF.

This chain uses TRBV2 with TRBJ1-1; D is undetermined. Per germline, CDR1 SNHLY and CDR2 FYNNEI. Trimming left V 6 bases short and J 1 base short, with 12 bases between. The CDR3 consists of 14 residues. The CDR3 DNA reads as TGTGCCAGCAGGGACCGTACCTCGAACACTGAAGCTTTCTTT. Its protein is CASRDRTSNTEAFF.